These 18 T cell receptor beta chains were all obtained from the same sample, sequenced in a study of blood T cell repertoires in COVID-19. Assay used: immunoSEQ multiplex PCR; TCRdb lists only in-frame clones, some missing. Of about 200,000 clones listed, approximately 83% are singletons. The sample consisted of PBMCs or T cells enriched from blood (not recorded which). These receptors were obtained from a man aged 35 to 55 who had recovered from COVID-19.

The chain carries TRBV4-2 and TRBJ2-3; TRBD2 agrees at 13 bases. Germline CDR1 and CDR2: LGHNA and YNFKEQ. The CDR3 loop spans 17 amino acids. Germline trimming cut 2 bases from V and 4 bases from J; bases unmatched to any gene: 6. The CDR3: CASSQKGGLAGADTQYF. The DNA of the CDR3 is TGTGCCAGCAGCCAAAAGGGCGGACTAGCGGGGGCAGATACGCAGTATTTT.

The V and J genes are TRBV6-5 and TRBJ2-2, with 9 bases matching TRBD1. From germline, CDR1 is MNHEY and CDR2 SVGAGI. The CDR3 covers 15 residues. The ends lost 6 bases at V and 6 bases at J; junction bases unmatched: 8. The CDR3 is CASRRDRVKAGELFF. As DNA, the CDR3 is TGTGCCAGCAGAAGGGACAGGGTAAAGGCCGGGGAGCTGTTTTTT.

The chain uses TRBV4-1 and TRBJ1-1, with TRBD1 matching 10 bases. V shed 3 bases and J 13 bases; nucleotides not matched to a gene: 14. This CDR3 has 15 amino acids. From germline, CDR1 is MGHRA and CDR2 YSYEKL. The DNA for the CDR3 is TGCGCCAGCAGCCAGACCGGGACAGGGGACGGGTCGGATTTCTTT. This encodes CASSQTGTGDGSDFF.

The chain is built from TRBV4-1 and TRBJ1-4; no clear D. This CDR3 has 15 amino acids. V was trimmed by 0 bases and J by 7 bases, leaving 12 bases between them. Germline-derived CDR1 and CDR2 are MGHRA and YSYEKL. This chain's CDR3 is CASSQDRGRIEKLFF. For the CDR3, the DNA is TGCGCCAGCAGCCAAGATCGGGGTCGGATTGAAAAACTGTTTTTT.

This chain uses TRBV6-1 with TRBJ2-7, with D unresolved. The germline V and J ends were trimmed by 3 bases and 3 bases, with 9 bases remaining between them. Germline V gene data show CDR1 as MNHNS and CDR2 as SASEGT. CDR3 length: 13 residues. CDR3: CASSEASFYEQYF. DNA of the CDR3: TGTGCCAGCAGTGAGGCCTCTTTCTACGAGCAGTACTTC.

Details on this clone: This clone may be a read error of a much larger clone one base away. The identical CDR3 is also encoded by other nucleotide sequences in the sample. V and J are TRBV2 and TRBJ1-1, with D perhaps TRBD1 (5 bases). The V and J ends lost 3 bases and 0 bases respectively, with 5 bases between them. Germline CDR1 and CDR2: SNHLY and FYNNEI. This CDR3 has 13 amino acids. The CDR3 DNA sequence: TGTGCCAGCAGTGACAGGGTGAACACTGAAGCTTTCTTT. Protein: CASSDRVNTEAFF.

This clone is a singleton in its sample. The chain couples TRBV4-2 to TRBJ2-3; tentative D call: TRBD2 (6 bases). CDR1 is LGHNA and CDR2 is YNFKEQ in the germline V gene. The V end lost 1 base, the J end lost 6 bases, and 11 bases lay between the germline ends. The CDR3 consists of 14 residues. CDR3 bases: TGTGCCAGCAGCCAAGGAACTAGCAAGGATACGCAGTATTTT. This codes for CASSQGTSKDTQYF.

The V call is TRBV12-3 or TRBV12-4, the J call TRBJ1-5; D is ambiguous. The CDR3 is 12 residues long. Trimming took off 6 bases at V and 6 bases at J, with 9 bases between the two ends. The CDR3 coding sequence is TGTGCCAGCAGCCAGGATTTTCAGCCCCAGCATTTT. Encoded protein: CASSQDFQPQHF.

The genes are TRBV18 and TRBJ1-1; 7 bases line up with TRBD1. Germline trimming cut 2 bases from V and 8 bases from J; bases unmatched to any gene: 8. This CDR3 region has 14 residues. Germline values: CDR1 KGHSH, CDR2 LQKENI. Here the CDR3 DNA reads TGTGCCAGCTCACCAGACAGGGTCGGGTCCGAAGCTTTCTTT. It yields the protein CASSPDRVGSEAFF.

V and J are TRBV28 and TRBJ1-2; D gene unclear. The CDR3 contains 13 residues. The germline V and J ends were trimmed by 2 bases and 8 bases, with 12 bases remaining between them. Germline CDR1 and CDR2: MDHEN and SYDVKM. DNA of the CDR3: TGTGCCAGCAGTTTAAGGAGGAATTTAGGCTACACCTTC. Amino acid sequence: CASSLRRNLGYTF.

This clone was seen only once. The chain links TRBV3-1 (or the pseudogene TRBV3-2) to TRBJ2-6, with D unclear. The CDR3 loop spans 14 amino acids. From germline, CDR1 is LGHDT and CDR2 YNNKEL (reference sequence). Trimming shortened V by 7 bases and J by 0 bases, and 7 bases separated the two germline ends. The CDR3 spells CASTPNSGANVLTF. As DNA, the CDR3 is TGTGCCAGCACCCCAAACTCTGGGGCCAACGTCCTGACTTTC.

This chain links TRBV7-2 with TRBJ1-1, with 8 bases aligning to TRBD1. V shed 5 bases, J shed 5 bases, and the junction held 10 bases outside the gene matches. The germline V gene encodes CDR1 SGHTA and CDR2 FQGNSA. The CDR3 runs 15 residues. The CDR3 coding sequence is TGTGCCAGCAGCCAATTCGGACAGGGTATGACTGAAGCTTTCTTT. Protein: CASSQFGQGMTEAFF.

The gene calls are TRBV7-9 and TRBJ2-1; 7 bases match TRBD2. The germline V gene has CDR1 SEHNR and CDR2 FQNEAQ (reference sequence). This CDR3 spans 14 amino acids. V lost 5 bases to trimming and J lost 12 bases; unmatched junction nucleotides: 13. The CDR3 here is CASSDETSLAGQFF. CDR3 in DNA: TGTGCCAGCAGCGACGAGACTAGCTTGGCCGGGCAGTTCTTC.

This clone has a single count. The J gene is TRBJ1-5, the V gene TRBV28, with TRBD1 as a possible D gene (5 bases). CDR1 MDHEN and CDR2 SYDVKM come from the germline V gene. Trimming took off 5 bases at V and 5 bases at J, with 16 bases between the two ends. The CDR3 contains 15 residues. The CDR3 DNA follows: TGTGCCAGCAGTACCCACGGTAAAGGGGATCAGCCCCAGCATTTT. Its protein is CASSTHGKGDQPQHF.

This clone came up a few times. The chain has TRBV11-3 and TRBJ2-2; 7 bases map to TRBD1. CDR1 and CDR2 from the germline V gene are SGHNT and YENEEA. The CDR3 is 15 amino acids. V lost 3 bases and J lost 6; bases outside the gene matches: 7. The CDR3 loop reads CASSLLSTGPGELFF. The DNA of the CDR3 is TGTGCCAGCAGCTTGTTATCGACAGGGCCCGGGGAGCTGTTTTTT.

The V gene is TRBV7-9, the J gene TRBJ1-5, with D possibly TRBD1 on 6 matching bases. V lost 3 bases and J 5 bases, leaving 8 bases between the germline ends. Germline V gene data show CDR1 as SEHNR and CDR2 as FQNEAQ (reference sequence). The CDR3 extends over 13 amino acids. The CDR3 DNA reads TGTGCCAGCAGCTTGGCAGGGGATCAGCCCCAGCATTTT. Its translation is CASSLAGDQPQHF.

This clone occurred once. The V call is TRBV6-1, the J call TRBJ1-1; D is possibly TRBD1 (6 bases). Germline V gene sequence: CDR1 MNHNS, CDR2 SASEGT. V gave up 2 bases and J gave up 5 bases, with 9 bases separating them. This CDR3 contains 13 residues. The CDR3 DNA is TGTGCCAGCAGTGAATCCAGGGGAACTGAAGCTTTCTTT. Its protein product is CASSESRGTEAFF.

V is TRBV20-1 and J is TRBJ2-7; D call uncertain. This CDR3 comprises 14 residues. The V and J ends lost 3 bases and 3 bases respectively, with 15 bases between them. Germline V gives CDR1 DFQATT, CDR2 SNEGSKA (reference sequence). The DNA of the CDR3 is TGCAGTGCTAGTTTTCTAGGCTCATACTACGAGCAGTACTTC. Its protein product is CSASFLGSYYEQYF.